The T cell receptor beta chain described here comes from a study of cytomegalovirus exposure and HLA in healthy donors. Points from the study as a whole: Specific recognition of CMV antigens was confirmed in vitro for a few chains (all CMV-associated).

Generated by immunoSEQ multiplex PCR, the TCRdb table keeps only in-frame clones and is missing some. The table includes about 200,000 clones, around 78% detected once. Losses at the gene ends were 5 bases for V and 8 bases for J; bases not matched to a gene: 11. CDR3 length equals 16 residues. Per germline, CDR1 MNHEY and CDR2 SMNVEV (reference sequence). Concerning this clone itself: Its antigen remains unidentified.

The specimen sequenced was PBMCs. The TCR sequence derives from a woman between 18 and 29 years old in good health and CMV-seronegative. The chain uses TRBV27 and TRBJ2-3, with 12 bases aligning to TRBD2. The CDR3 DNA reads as TGTGCCAGCAGTGAAGAGCTAGCGGGAGGGCACACTACGCAGTATTTT. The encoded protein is CASSEELAGGHTTQYF.